This T cell receptor (beta chain) was sequenced during a study of metastatic and nonmetastatic thyroid tumors. Study background: The authors compared repertoires across blood and tumor or nodule tissue from malignant and benign thyroid patients.

MiXCR reprocessed the PCR reads for TCRdb. The sample yields some 16,000 clones, less than 25% seen once. By its share, this clone is large (0.1 to 1%). Every patient was untreated before thyroid surgery. Material for sequencing was tumor tissue. The receptor comes from a male donor with papillary thyroid cancer or a benign thyroid nodule (not recorded which). Some clones in this sample may be carry-over from other donors' samples.

The CDR3 DNA reads as TGTGCCAGCTCGCAGGACGGGAATTCACCCCTCCACTTT. Its protein product is CASSQDGNSPLHF. The rearrangement uses TRBV18 and TRBJ1-6, with no clear D. Germline assignment: CDR1 KGHSH and CDR2 LQKENI. The germline V and J ends were trimmed by 6 bases and 7 bases, with 10 bases remaining between them. CDR3 length: 13 amino acids.